This T cell receptor (beta chain) was documented in a study of radiotherapy plus CTLA-4 blockade in lung cancer. Study-level points and caveats: Best predicting response, reportedly, were early blood T cell clone dynamics, with interferon-beta.

A remark on this clone: Its antigen is currently unknown.

Sequenced by immunoSEQ multiplex PCR; TCRdb stores in-frame clones only, minus some. The sample lists approximately 94,000 clones, approximately 80% occurring once. The CDR3 has 15 amino acids. Between the trimmed V and J ends, which lost 2 bases and 7 bases, there was a span of 18 bases. Germline-derived CDR1 and CDR2 are SGHDT and YYEEEE. The receptor was derived from a human donor with non-small cell lung cancer that progressed on radiotherapy plus ipilimumab. The sample was peripheral blood, taken from a patient treated with radiotherapy plus ipilimumab. The V and J genes are TRBV5-6 and TRBJ1-2; D perhaps matches TRBD1 (6 bases). The CDR3 spells CASSFRRAGVSGYTF. CDR3 DNA sequence: TGTGCCAGCAGCTTTCGACGGGCAGGGGTGAGTGGCTACACCTTC.